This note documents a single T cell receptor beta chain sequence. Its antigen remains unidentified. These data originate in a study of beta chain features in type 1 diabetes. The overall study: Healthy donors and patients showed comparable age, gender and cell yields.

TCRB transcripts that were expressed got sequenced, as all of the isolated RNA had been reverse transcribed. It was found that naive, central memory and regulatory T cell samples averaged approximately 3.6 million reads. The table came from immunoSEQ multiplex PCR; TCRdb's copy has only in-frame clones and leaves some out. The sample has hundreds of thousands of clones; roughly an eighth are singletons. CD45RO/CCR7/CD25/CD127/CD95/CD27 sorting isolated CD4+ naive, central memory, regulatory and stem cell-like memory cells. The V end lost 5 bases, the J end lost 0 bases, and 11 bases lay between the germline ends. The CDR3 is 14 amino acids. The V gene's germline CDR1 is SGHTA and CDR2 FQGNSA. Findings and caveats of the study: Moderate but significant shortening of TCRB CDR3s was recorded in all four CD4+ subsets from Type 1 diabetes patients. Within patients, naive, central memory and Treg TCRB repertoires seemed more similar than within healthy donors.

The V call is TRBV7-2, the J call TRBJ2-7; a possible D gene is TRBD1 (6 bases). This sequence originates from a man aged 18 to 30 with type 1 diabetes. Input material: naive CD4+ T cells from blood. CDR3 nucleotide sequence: TGTGCCAGCAGCGTACAGGGTACCTCCTACGAGCAGTACTTC. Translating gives CASSVQGTSYEQYF. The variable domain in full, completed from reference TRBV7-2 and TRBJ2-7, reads GAGVSQSPSNKVTEKGKDVELRCDPISGHTALYWYRQSLGQGLEFLIYFQGNSAPDKSGLPSDRFSAERTGGSVSTLTIQRTQQEDSAVYLCASSVQGTSYEQYFGPGTRLTVT.